Below, 5 T cell receptor beta chains from the same sample are listed, as sequenced in a study of T cells in Graves' hyperthyroidism and ophthalmopathy. What was amplified from RNA transcripts were TCR beta CDR3 regions. The HTBI set primed first-round TCR CDR3 RT-PCR. TCRdb called the multiplex PCR reads again in MiXCR, with one record for every CDR3 protein. The profile covers 700,000 or so distinct CDR3 sequences, with roughly 15% appearing a single time and approximately 8.4% taken by the ten largest. The sample consisted of blood. These receptors all stem from a man between 18 and 35 years old with Graves' hyperthyroidism.

This clonotype was picked up a small number of times. A read error may be the cause here, since a much bigger clone is one base away. V and J are TRBV28 and TRBJ2-3, with D unresolved. V dropped 4 bases and J dropped 0 bases, with 11 bases sitting between them. The CDR3 contains 15 residues. Per the germline V gene, CDR1 is MDHEN and CDR2 is SYDVKM. CDR3 protein: CASSSTSTSTDTQYF. In nucleotides, the CDR3 is TGTGCCAGCAGTTCCACATCCACTAGCACAGATACGCAGTATTTT. The variable domain in full, completed from reference TRBV28 and TRBJ2-3, reads DVKVTQSSRYLVKRTGEKVFLECVQDMDHENMFWYRQDPGLGLRLIYFSYDVKMKEKGDIPEGYSVSREKKERFSLILESASTNQTSMYLCASSSTSTSTDTQYFGPGTRLTVL.

The chain links TRBV24-1 to TRBJ2-3; 7 nucleotides align to TRBD2. CDR1 is KGHDR and CDR2 is SFDVKD in the germline V gene. This CDR3 contains 18 residues. V was pared by 0 bases and J by 3 bases, with 11 bases of the junction left unmatched. CDR3 in DNA: TGTGCCACCAGTGATTTGCACTTGGGCGGGAGTCGTACAGATACGCAGTATTTT. Translated: CATSDLHLGGSRTDTQYF.

This clonotype was seen a handful of times. This rearrangement joins TRBV7-2 to TRBJ2-1, with 7 bases aligning to TRBD2. CDR3 length: 17 residues. CDR1 is SGHTA, CDR2 FQGNSA, per germline. Losses at the gene ends were 3 bases for V and 0 bases for J; bases not matched to a gene: 8. The CDR3 reads CASSFRAGPYSYNEQFF. CDR3 DNA sequence: TGTGCCAGCAGCTTTAGAGCGGGGCCCTACTCCTACAATGAGCAGTTCTTC.

This clonotype showed up many times. This chain connects TRBV18 to TRBJ2-3; D gene ambiguous. The germline gives CDR1 KGHSH, CDR2 LQKENI. The CDR3 is made up of 12 amino acids. V lost 6 bases, J lost 5 bases, and 9 bases lay in between. The CDR3 is CASSPQQDTQYF. The DNA of the CDR3 is TGTGCCAGCTCCCCCCAACAAGATACGCAGTATTTT.

In the case of this clonotype: A clone one base away is much larger, so this may be a read error. The gene calls are TRBV6-5 and TRBJ1-1, with unresolved D. The germline CDR1 and CDR2 sequences are MNHEY and SVGAGI. V was pared by 2 bases and J by 4 bases, with 14 bases between. The CDR3 length is 15 residues. The CDR3 is CASSYGVEGGTEAFF. The DNA for the CDR3 is TGTGCCAGCAGTTACGGAGTGGAAGGTGGCACTGAAGCTTTCTTT.